This T cell receptor beta chain came from a study of blood T cell repertoires in COVID-19 (dated by TCRdb to 2020 to 2022). At the level of the whole study: The collaborator samples originated in the United States, Italy and Spain and spanned the acute and convalescent phases of COVID-19. A freely available public database, intended as a resource for researchers studying the immune response to SARS-CoV-2, is where the repertoires were released. A de-identified subject ID, COVID-19 status, age in years and sex were almost always included in the sample metadata. Deeply sampled blood TCRbeta repertoires from subjects exposed to, actively infected with, or recovered from COVID-19 were included in the dataset. Where available, HLA class I and class II types were obtained from metadata supplied by the sample provider rather than from assay-based typing. The material from the prospective study consisted of cDNA or gDNA derived from T cells, B-cell-depleted T cells, or PBMCs. Samples came from the ongoing ImmuneRACE study (first 160 participants) plus 1,254 subjects from 6 global collaborators.

CDR1 and CDR2 (SGHRS, YFSETQ) derive from the germline V gene. There are 15 amino acids in the CDR3, from cysteine to phenylalanine inclusive. Only the CDR3 DNA is retained, 45 bases long and in frame from the first base. The V and J ends are trimmed by 4 bases and 7 bases, leaving 17 bases between them. A word on this clone: Its antigen remains unidentified. The input lacks base qualities; no much larger clone sits a single base away.

Collaborating institutions collected whole blood in K2EDTA tubes following their own protocols. Collaborator samples were shipped for TCRbeta analysis as frozen whole blood, isolated PBMCs, or DNA extracted from either sample type. TCRbeta CDR3 regions were amplified from genomic DNA by means of the immunoSEQ Assay, a bias-controlled multiplex PCR. In the original analysis: Within the assay, amplification of reference gene primers was used to estimate how many nucleated cells each sample contained. To quantify the absolute abundance of each unique TCRbeta CDR3 rearrangement, sequence reads were collapsed and filtered. Productive Simpson clonality was computed per sample as the square root of Simpson's diversity index over productive rearrangements. What TCRdb holds here is the immuneACCESS table cut down to in-frame rearrangements. Part of the clones is not present; checked against another copy, under half of the missing clones reflect an unresolved V gene, and the others are unexplained. From that table come the V and J calls and clone size; the DNA was used to work out D and trimming. This sample has some 180,000 clones in its table, and 86% of those were observed once. The ten most abundant clones make up less than 25% of the sample.

What the work shows at the level of the full study, not this receptor alone: Clinical and demographic metadata were provided uncurated, with the amount varying by source and participant.

Sequencing used peripheral blood. The receptor's source is a man between 65 and 80 years old with active or convalescent COVID-19. This sequence uses TRBV5-1 and TRBJ1-4; confidence is insufficient to name the D gene. The nucleotides are TGCGCCAGCAGCCCCCGAGGATCGAGCGGTGAAAAACTGTTTTTT. This yields the protein CASSPRGSSGEKLFF. With the rest looked up from the reference TRBV5-1 and TRBJ1-4 genes rather than sequenced, the full variable domain is KAGVTQTPRYLIKTRGQQVTLSCSPISGHRSVSWYQQTPGQGLQFLFEYFSETQRNKGNFPGRFSGRQFSNSRSEMNVSTLELGDSALYLCASSPRGSSGEKLFFGSGTQLSVL.